These 25 T cell receptor beta chains share one sample of origin, sequenced in a study of T cell responses to AZD1222 COVID-19 vaccine. Profiled with immunoSEQ multiplex PCR; TCRdb holds only in-frame clones, not every one. The table shows roughly 97,000 clones, with over 70% occurring only once. The input for sequencing was peripheral blood, taken on day 0 of AZD1222 vaccination. The receptors originated from an adult in good health.

This clone was seen just once. V is TRBV6-5 and J is TRBJ2-7; D gene uncertain. V dropped 5 bases and J dropped 6 bases, with 8 bases sitting between them. Germline values: CDR1 MNHEY, CDR2 SVGAGI. This CDR3 region has 11 residues. The CDR3 nucleotides read TGTGCCAGCAGTACCGAAGGCGAGCAGTACTTC. This encodes CASSTEGEQYF.

The chain combines TRBV6-5 with TRBJ1-4, with TRBD1 identical over 7 bases. Losses at the gene ends were 2 bases for V and 6 bases for J; bases not matched to a gene: 3. CDR3 length: 14 residues. CDR1 and CDR2 (germline): MNHEY, SVGAGI. For the CDR3, the DNA is TGTGCCAGCAGTTACAGGGGGCGCGATGAAAAACTGTTTTTT. It translates to CASSYRGRDEKLFF.

The chain combines TRBV4-1 with TRBJ2-2; the D is unclear. The CDR3 is 15 residues long. Trimming took 1 base from V and 6 from J, leaving 12 bases between them. The germline V gene has CDR1 MGHRA and CDR2 YSYEKL. In DNA form, the CDR3 reads TGCGCCAGCAGCCAAGCTAGTAATCTTCCCGGGGAGCTGTTTTTT. The encoded protein is CASSQASNLPGELFF.

The chain combines TRBV7-2 with TRBJ2-7; unclear D gene. Trimming took off 2 bases at V and 7 bases at J, with 12 bases between the two ends. The CDR3 has 13 amino acids. CDR1 and CDR2 (germline): SGHTA, FQGNSA. The CDR3 sequence is CASSLSHGREQYF. The CDR3 coding sequence is TGTGCCAGCAGCTTATCCCACGGACGGGAGCAGTACTTC.

The chain combines TRBV4-3 with TRBJ1-4; D perhaps matches TRBD1 (6 bases). This CDR3 contains 19 residues. The germline V and J ends were trimmed by 0 bases and 2 bases, with 19 bases remaining between them. Germline V gene sequence: CDR1 LGHNA, CDR2 YSLEER. The CDR3 nucleotides are TGCGCCAGCAGCCAAGATCGGTCGTACAGGGCGCCTACTAATGAAAAACTGTTTTTT. It specifies CASSQDRSYRAPTNEKLFF.

The genes are TRBV19 and TRBJ1-2, with TRBD1 as a possible D gene (6 bases). The CDR3 extends over 15 amino acids. V lost 6 bases and J 2 bases, leaving 16 bases between the germline ends. The germline CDR1 and CDR2 sequences are LNHDA and SQIVND (reference sequence). The CDR3 nucleotides are TGTGCCAGTAGCGCCAGCGGGACACTCAACTATGGCTACACCTTC. Its translation is CASSASGTLNYGYTF.

This chain uses TRBV7-2 with TRBJ2-7, with D possibly matching TRBD1 (5 bases). The CDR3 runs 14 residues. With 2 bases removed from V and 1 base from J, the gap between germline ends came to 9 bases. Germline V CDR1 and CDR2: SGHTA, FQGNSA. The CDR3 region is CASSLPPGSYEQYF. CDR3 sequence (DNA): TGTGCCAGCAGCTTACCCCCAGGGTCCTACGAGCAGTACTTC. Together with reference TRBV7-2 and TRBJ2-7, the CDR3 gives the full variable domain: GAGVSQSPSNKVTEKGKDVELRCDPISGHTALYWYRQSLGQGLEFLIYFQGNSAPDKSGLPSDRFSAERTGGSVSTLTIQRTQQEDSAVYLCASSLPPGSYEQYFGPGTRLTVT.

The V call is TRBV4-3, the J call TRBJ2-5; 7 nucleotides align to TRBD2. This CDR3 comprises 17 residues. CDR1 and CDR2 from the germline V gene are LGHNA and YSLEER. The V gene end was trimmed by 4 bases and the J gene end by 4 bases; junction bases not matched to a gene: 15. Here the CDR3 reads CASSPKGGLDRVETQYF. DNA of the CDR3: TGCGCCAGCAGCCCCAAGGGCGGACTAGATCGGGTAGAGACCCAGTACTTC.

The chain uses TRBV28 and TRBJ1-2; 8 bases map to TRBD1. Trimming cost V 3 bases and J 2 bases; bases outside gene matches: 8. Germline values: CDR1 MDHEN, CDR2 SYDVKM. The CDR3 length is 16 residues. The CDR3, as DNA: TGTGCCAGCAGTTTTCGACAGGGGCCTAACAACTATGGCTACACCTTC. This gives the protein CASSFRQGPNNYGYTF.

The chain employs TRBV6-5 and TRBJ1-1; 9 positions agree with TRBD1. Germline V gives CDR1 MNHEY, CDR2 SVGAGI. The CDR3 is made up of 14 amino acids. The V and J ends lost 6 bases and 5 bases, in that order; junction bases with no gene match: 7. CDR3 DNA sequence: TGTGCCAGCAGACAGGACAGGGGCCGGACTGAAGCTTTCTTT. This codes for CASRQDRGRTEAFF.

The chain has TRBV28 and TRBJ2-7, with TRBD1 matching 7 bases. V lost 9 bases to trimming and J lost 5 bases; unmatched junction nucleotides: 7. CDR1 and CDR2 (germline): MDHEN, SYDVKM. This CDR3 region has 12 residues. CDR3 sequence reads: CASTTGFNEQYF. In DNA, the CDR3 is TGTGCCAGTACGACAGGGTTCAACGAGCAGTACTTC.

The chain combines TRBV6-5 with TRBJ2-7, with unresolved D. Germline lookup yields CDR1 MNHEY and CDR2 SVGAGI. Trimming stripped 2 bases from V and 0 bases from J, with 8 bases between. The CDR3 totals 14 residues. The CDR3 sequence is CASSYPGFSYEQYF. CDR3 bases: TGTGCCAGCAGTTACCCAGGTTTCTCCTACGAGCAGTACTTC.

In DNA, the CDR3 is TGTGCCAGCCGACGACAGGGGGTTAACTATGGCTACACCTTC. Protein: CASRRQGVNYGYTF. V gene TRBV27 combines with J gene TRBJ1-2; 9 nucleotides line up with TRBD1. CDR3 length: 14 amino acids. Losses at the gene ends were 8 bases for V and 1 base for J; bases not matched to a gene: 5. Germline values: CDR1 MNHEY, CDR2 SMNVEV (reference sequence).

The chain is built from TRBV27 and TRBJ2-1; D is tentatively TRBD1 or TRBD2 (5 bases each). Germline CDR1 and CDR2: MNHEY and SMNVEV (reference sequence). Trimming took 4 bases from V and 7 from J, leaving 17 bases between them. The CDR3 runs 15 residues. CDR3 DNA: TGTGCCAGCAGTTCCAACAAGGGGAGAGGGAATGAGCAGTTCTTC. This encodes CASSSNKGRGNEQFF.

This chain links TRBV11-3 with TRBJ2-1; no reliable D call. CDR1 is SGHNT and CDR2 is YENEEA in the germline V gene. The CDR3 spans 13 residues. V was trimmed by 1 base and J by 2 bases, leaving 3 bases between them. CDR3 sequence reads: CASSLGTYNEQFF. The CDR3 DNA sequence: TGTGCCAGCAGCTTAGGGACCTACAATGAGCAGTTCTTC.

About this clone: Other DNA sequences from this sample encode an identical CDR3 as well. The CDR3 loop is CASSLIGGQPQHF. CDR3 bases: TGTGCCAGCAGTTTAATAGGGGGTCAGCCCCAGCATTTT. This chain connects TRBV28 to TRBJ1-5; possible D gene TRBD1, 6 bases. The germline V gene encodes CDR1 MDHEN and CDR2 SYDVKM. Trimming left V 2 bases short and J 6 bases short, with 8 bases between. This CDR3 spans 13 amino acids.

V gene TRBV5-1 combines with J gene TRBJ2-1; D gene unclear. This CDR3 comprises 15 residues. The V end was cut by 2 bases, the J end by 10 bases, with 19 bases between. Germline CDR1 reads SGHRS; CDR2 reads YFSETQ. This CDR3 reads CASSFSALGSEEQFF. CDR3 bases: TGCGCCAGCAGCTTCTCGGCCTTGGGTAGTGAAGAGCAGTTCTTC.

This clone was seen only once. Other DNA sequences of this sample code for an identical CDR3. V usage is TRBV6-2 or TRBV6-3 and J usage is TRBJ1-2; no definite D call. Trimming pared 2 bases from V and 4 bases from J, leaving 5 bases between. Germline lookup yields CDR1 MNHEY and CDR2 SVGEGT. The CDR3 runs to 12 residues. CDR3 DNA: TGTGCCAGCAGTTACCGAATCTATGGCTACACCTTC. This gives the protein CASSYRIYGYTF.

This chain joins TRBV5-5 and TRBJ1-1; the D gene is possibly TRBD1 (6 bases). The V and J ends lost 3 bases and 4 bases respectively, with 22 bases between them. The CDR3 contains 17 residues. In germline, CDR1 is SGHKS, CDR2 YYEKEE (reference sequence). CDR3 nucleotides: TGTGCCAGCAGCTCCGCCGGGACACAGAAATGGGGCACTGAAGCTTTCTTT. It specifies CASSSAGTQKWGTEAFF.

The chain is built from TRBV3-1 (or the pseudogene TRBV3-2) and TRBJ2-3, with D possibly TRBD1 on 6 matching bases. The V end was cut by 4 bases, the J end by 2 bases, with 13 bases between. The CDR3 covers 15 residues. CDR1 is LGHDT and CDR2 is YNNKEL in the germline V gene (reference sequence). The CDR3 loop is CASSPGTLPTDTQYF. The DNA for the CDR3 is TGTGCCAGCAGCCCCGGGACACTCCCCACAGATACGCAGTATTTT.

V is TRBV7-2 and J is TRBJ1-1; the D gene is possibly TRBD1 (5 bases). Germline CDR1 SGHTA, CDR2 FQGNSA. There are 14 residues in the CDR3. Trimming left V 5 bases short and J 2 bases short, with 12 bases between. The chain's CDR3 is CASSPGTHNTEAFF. CDR3 bases: TGTGCCAGCAGCCCGGGGACCCACAACACTGAAGCTTTCTTT.

The CDR3 bases are TGTGCCAGCAGCTTCCAGAGCTCCTACGAGCAGTACTTC. Protein sequence: CASSFQSSYEQYF. The genes are TRBV7-6 and TRBJ2-7; no firm D call. The CDR3 is 13 residues long. Trimming cost V 3 bases and J 0 bases, with 6 bases left between them. CDR1 and CDR2 from the germline V gene are SGHVS and FNYEAQ.

Only a few counts were recorded for this clone. The CDR3 bases are TGTGCCAGCAGTTCAAGCCGACAGGGGAGCTCCTACGAGCAGTACTTC. Translated: CASSSSRQGSSYEQYF. V gene TRBV28 combines with J gene TRBJ2-7, with TRBD1 matching 8 bases. The CDR3 runs 16 residues. Unmatched junction bases numbered 8, after V lost 4 bases and J lost 0 bases. Germline CDR1 MDHEN, CDR2 SYDVKM.

This chain joins TRBV18 and TRBJ1-5; possible D gene TRBD1, 6 bases. Germline CDR1 KGHSH, CDR2 LQKENI. CDR3 length equals 14 residues. The ends were cut back, 5 bases at V and 4 bases at J, with 12 bases in the middle. CDR3 coding DNA: TGTGCCAGCTCAGTGGACAGCCTTAATCAGCCCCAGCATTTT. This gives the protein CASSVDSLNQPQHF.

V and J are TRBV4-1 and TRBJ2-6; D could derive from TRBD1 or TRBD2 (5 bases each). Looked up from germline, CDR1 is MGHRA and CDR2 is YSYEKL. V gave up 4 bases and J gave up 3 bases, with 10 bases separating them. CDR3 length: 15 residues. CDR3 DNA sequence: TGCGCCAGCAGCCCGGGGACCGGTGGGGCCAACGTCCTGACTTTC. Amino acids: CASSPGTGGANVLTF.